This TCR beta chain appears in the sequencing data of a study of blood T cells in healthy people across ages. With regard to this clonotype: Its antigen is currently unknown.

Between the trimmed V and J ends, which lost 4 bases and 5 bases, there was a span of 11 bases. CDR1 is SQVTM and CDR2 is ANQGSEA in the germline V gene. The CDR3 covers 12 residues. Study-wide results and caveats: Long-lived and aged donors differed, with more naive CD4+ cells and higher diversity in the long-lived.

The authors ran a second PCR of roughly 6 to 11 cycles using a sample-barcoded 5' primer and a J-beta primer mix. Each single sample gave us at least 3 million CDR3-containing paired-end reads. TCRdb reprocessed the 5' RACE reads with MiXCR, giving one entry per CDR3 protein. The table includes about 930,000 distinct CDR3 sequences, almost 30% detected once. This sample was also put to use in a study of T cells of mothers and their children.

The receptor was isolated from a middle-aged woman in good health. V and J are TRBV29-1 and TRBJ1-1, with D perhaps matching TRBD1 (5 bases). Material for sequencing was blood. The CDR3 bases are TGCAGCGTTGGCAGGGTGGGTACTGAAGCTTTCTTT. It yields the protein CSVGRVGTEAFF. The full variable domain, its missing parts supplied by reference TRBV29-1 and TRBJ1-1, is SAVISQKPSRDICQRGTSLTIQCQVDSQVTMMFWYRQQPGQSLTLIATANQGSEATYESGFVIDKFPISRPNLTFSTLTVSNMSPEDSSIYLCSVGRVGTEAFFGQGTRLTVV.